This T cell receptor beta chain was sequenced during a study of cytomegalovirus exposure and HLA in healthy donors. Study details: There were 350 to 400 genotyped donors. Of these, 75% to 90% fell in the genetic ancestry cluster associated with self-reported Caucasian donors.

The PCR had 60 Vbeta and 13 Jbeta primers. The protocol was immunoSEQ multiplex PCR, while the TCRdb copy is restricted to in-frame clones and leaves out a portion. The repertoire holds about 160,000 clones, around 80% seen once, with approximately 6.5% in the top ten. General observations from the study: The study carried out a later analysis of TCR beta sequences. It associated 15,000 to 20,000 of them with specific HLA alleles at a false discovery rate of 0.05. Likely technical artifact: a cluster of highly shared sequence variants.

The CDR3 has 14 amino acids. The V segment lost 4 bases and the J segment 5 bases; nucleotides outside the gene matches: 7. Looked up from germline, CDR1 is SGHRS and CDR2 is YFSETQ. Remarks on this clone: Its cognate antigen is unknown.

The origin of this receptor is a man aged 45-60 years in good health and CMV-seropositive. The specimen sequenced was PBMCs. The V call is TRBV5-1, the J call TRBJ2-3, with 7 bases matching TRBD1. The CDR3 loop reads CASSTGTVQDTQYF. The CDR3, as DNA: TGCGCCAGCAGCACAGGGACAGTCCAAGATACGCAGTATTTT.